Detailed here is one T cell receptor (beta chain). This CDR3 has 15 residues. The V and J ends lost 3 bases and 4 bases, in that order; junction bases with no gene match: 5. Germline values: CDR1 SGHRS, CDR2 YFSETQ. This entry is derived from a study of blood T cell repertoires in COVID-19. The overall study: Spain, Italy and the United States supplied samples that represented acute and convalescent COVID-19. T cells, B-cell-depleted T cells, or PBMCs provided the cDNA or gDNA that served as material.

Assay: immunoSEQ multiplex PCR; the TCRdb copy retains only in-frame clones and omits some. The data show fewer than 300,000 clones, 85% seen once. Ages ranged from roughly 18 to 95 years, with residence in around 24 US areas. Assignments of participants to cohorts depended upon their own reported clinical history. The receptor's source is a woman aged 45-65 years who had recovered from COVID-19. Sequenced: PBMCs or T cells enriched from blood (not recorded which). The chain links TRBV5-1 to TRBJ2-3; 10 bases agree with TRBD2. The CDR3: CASSSGLASPDTQYF. The CDR3 nucleotides read TGCGCCAGCAGCTCGGGACTAGCGAGCCCAGATACGCAGTATTTT.